This is a list of T cell receptor beta chains from one sample in a study of CD8 T cells in Susac syndrome. TCRdb called the immunoSEQ multiplex PCR reads again in MiXCR, with one record for every CDR3 protein. The data hold 150,000 or so distinct CDR3 sequences, with roughly 94% observed a single time. Sequencing was done on a sample of CD4+ T cells from PBMCs. The receptors come from a human donor with Susac syndrome. Each CDR3 is given with its conserved first and last residue. The order of the fields is J gene, V gene, CDR3 protein.

TRBJ2-1 | TRBV30 | CAWSRDYNEQFF
TRBJ1-2 | TRBV24-1 | CATSVPGKGYTF
TRBJ2-5 | TRBV5-1 | CASSTGILETQYF
TRBJ2-3 | TRBV7-9 | CASSLNVDTQYF
TRBJ1-1 | TRBV15 | CATSNHRAPAEAFF
TRBJ1-6 | TRBV12-3/TRBV12-4 | CASSQDSLNSPLHF
TRBJ1-5 | TRBV20-1 | CSARDPGTGYQPQHF
TRBJ2-3 | TRBV27 | CASSLSFPSGSRDTQYF
TRBJ2-1 | TRBV25-1 | CASSEYLGFEQFF
TRBJ1-2 | TRBV9 | CASSATGTERWGYTF
TRBJ2-5 | TRBV3-1 | CASSQGYRQETQYF
TRBJ2-7 | TRBV3-1 | CASSQEYGEQYF
TRBJ2-3 | TRBV7-2 | CASSLGGAGSDTQYF
TRBJ2-1 | TRBV20-1 | CRAGRDSLFF
TRBJ1-5 | TRBV12-3/TRBV12-4 | CASSEGTNQHF
TRBJ2-3 | TRBV19 | CASSPQLGGGTDTQYF
TRBJ1-2 | TRBV6-4 | CASRRAQGPDYGYTF
TRBJ2-1 | TRBV20-1 | CSATGLAGGLPTSEQFF